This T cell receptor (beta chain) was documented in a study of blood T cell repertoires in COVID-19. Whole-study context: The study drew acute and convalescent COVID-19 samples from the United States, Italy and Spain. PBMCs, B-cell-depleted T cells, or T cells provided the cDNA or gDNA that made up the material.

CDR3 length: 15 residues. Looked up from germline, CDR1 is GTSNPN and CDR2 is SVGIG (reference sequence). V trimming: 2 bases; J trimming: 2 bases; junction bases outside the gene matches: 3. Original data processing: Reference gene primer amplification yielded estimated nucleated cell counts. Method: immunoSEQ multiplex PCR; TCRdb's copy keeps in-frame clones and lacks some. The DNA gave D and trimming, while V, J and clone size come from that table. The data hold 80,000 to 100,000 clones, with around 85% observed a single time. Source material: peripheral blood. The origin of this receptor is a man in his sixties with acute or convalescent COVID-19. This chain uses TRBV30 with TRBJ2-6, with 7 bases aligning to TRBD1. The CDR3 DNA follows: TGTGCCTGGAGTCCTACAGGGGCTGGGGCCAACGTCCTGACTTTC. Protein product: CAWSPTGAGANVLTF.